The rows below give T cell receptor beta chains drawn from one sample of a study of graft-versus-host responses after intestinal transplantation. Data came from immunoSEQ multiplex PCR; TCRdb stores just in-frame clones and leaves some out. The sample yields about 70,000 clones, about 90% seen once. The antigens these receptors bind are not known. The sequenced sample was unstimulated CD8+ T cells sorted from spleen or lymph node cells, obtained before transplant. These receptor sequences come from a human donor who was the organ donor for an intestinal transplant. CDR3s include the opening cysteine and the closing phenylalanine or tryptophan. Fields, in order: V gene, D gene, clone size, J gene, CDR3 length, CDR3 DNA, CDR3 protein. D genes are given only for firm matches. Only some rows state a clone size, as once, few, many or a class for expanded clones.

TRBV7-8	NA	NA	TRBJ1-5	16	TGTGCCAGCAGCTTAGGCCGGCCAGGGCCCAATCAGCCCCAGCATTTT	CASSLGRPGPNQPQHF
TRBV9	TRBD2	NA	TRBJ2-3	17	TGTGCCAGCAGCGTAGAGGCTAGCGGGGGGTTCACAGATACGCAGTATTTT	CASSVEASGGFTDTQYF
TRBV9	NA	NA	TRBJ1-2	16	TGTGCCAGCAGAACCTCAGGGTTCGGCGTTGACTATGGCTACACCTTC	CASRTSGFGVDYGYTF
TRBV6-5	TRBD1	NA	TRBJ1-2	15	TGTGCCAGCAGCCCCCCGGGACAGGGGAACTATGGCTACACCTTC	CASSPPGQGNYGYTF
TRBV7-3	NA	NA	TRBJ1-4	13	TGTGCCAGCAGCTTAATTGGGCGGGGTAAACTGTTTTTT	CASSLIGRGKLFF
TRBV27	NA	NA	TRBJ1-5	16	TGTGCCAGCGGTACGCTCGGAGATTGGGGCAATCAGCCCCAGCATTTT	CASGTLGDWGNQPQHF
TRBV6-5	NA	once	TRBJ1-5	15	TGTGCCAGCAGTCTGCTGGGGGGAAGCAATCAGCCCCAGCATTTT	CASSLLGGSNQPQHF
TRBV28	TRBD1	NA	TRBJ1-6	14	TGTGCCAGCAGTTTGGGACAGGGGGGCTCACCCCTCCACTTT	CASSLGQGGSPLHF
TRBV7-9	NA	NA	TRBJ1-2	13	TGTGCCAGCAGCCTGCAGGGGAGGGAGGGCTACACCTTC	CASSLQGREGYTF
TRBV2	TRBD1	NA	TRBJ2-1	16	TGTGCCAGCAGAGGAGACAGGGAGAAAATCTACAATGAGCAGTTCTTC	CASRGDREKIYNEQFF
TRBV28	TRBD2	NA	TRBJ2-1	14	TGTGCCAGCAATCGGGAGGGGGCCTACAATGAGCAGTTCTTC	CASNREGAYNEQFF
TRBV12-5	TRBD2	NA	TRBJ2-1	15	TGTGCTAGTGGTTTGGGACTAGCGGGTTACAATGAGCAGTTCTTC	CASGLGLAGYNEQFF
TRBV6-5	TRBD1	NA	TRBJ1-2	12	TGTGCCAGCAGTTACTCGACAGGGGACTACACCTTC	CASSYSTGDYTF
TRBV28	TRBD1	NA	TRBJ1-1	12	TGTGCCAGCAGTCCAGGGGGCACTGAAGCTTTCTTT	CASSPGGTEAFF
TRBV15	NA	NA	TRBJ1-1	14	TGTGCCACCAGCAGAGGTGCAGGGATGACTGAAGCTTTCTTT	CATSRGAGMTEAFF